This T cell receptor (beta chain) was identified in a study of shared clonotypes between healthy human individuals. Worth noting for this clone: The target antigen is unknown. A junction end diverges from the germline sequence, so it may reflect a read error.

Germline CDR1 is SSHAT and CDR2 is FNYEAQ (reference sequence). The CDR3 extends over 13 amino acids. In the naive CD8 group, cells lacked CD45RO and were positively selected for CCR7, so terminally differentiated effector memory CD45RA+ cells were left out. Study-level results: Compared with clonotypes that all four donors shared, non-shared clonotypes had lower generation probabilities.

Sequencing was performed with immunoSEQ multiplex PCR; in TCRdb, only in-frame clones are kept and a portion is missing. Of about 2 million clones in the sample, over 85% were seen once. The sample comprised naive CD8+ T cells sorted from blood. This rearrangement joins TRBV7-7 to TRBJ1-5; D is unresolved. This clonotype was sampled from a man between 18 and 29 years old in good health. The DNA for the CDR3 is TGTGCTAGCAGCTCCCTCCCCGGTCAGCCCCAGCATTTT. Its translation is CASSSLPGQPQHF.